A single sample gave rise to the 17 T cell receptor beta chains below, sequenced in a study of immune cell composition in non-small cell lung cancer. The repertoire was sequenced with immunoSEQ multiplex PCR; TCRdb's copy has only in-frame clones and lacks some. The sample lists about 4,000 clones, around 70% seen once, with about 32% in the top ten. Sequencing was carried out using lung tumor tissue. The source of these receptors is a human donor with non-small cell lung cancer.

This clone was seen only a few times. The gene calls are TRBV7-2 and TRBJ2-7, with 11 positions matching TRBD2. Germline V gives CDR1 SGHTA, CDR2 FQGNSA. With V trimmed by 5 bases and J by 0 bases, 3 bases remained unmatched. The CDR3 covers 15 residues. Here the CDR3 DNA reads TGTGCCAGCAGCGTTAGCGGGAGGGCCTCCTACGAGCAGTACTTC. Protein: CASSVSGRASYEQYF. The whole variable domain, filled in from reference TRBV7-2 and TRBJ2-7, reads GAGVSQSPSNKVTEKGKDVELRCDPISGHTALYWYRQSLGQGLEFLIYFQGNSAPDKSGLPSDRFSAERTGGSVSTLTIQRTQQEDSAVYLCASSVSGRASYEQYFGPGTRLTVT.

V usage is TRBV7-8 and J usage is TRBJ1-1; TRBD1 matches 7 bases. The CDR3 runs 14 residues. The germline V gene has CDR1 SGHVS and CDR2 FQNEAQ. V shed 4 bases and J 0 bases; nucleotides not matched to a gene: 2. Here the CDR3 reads CASSWGQLNTEAFF. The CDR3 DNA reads TGTGCCAGCAGCTGGGGACAGCTGAACACTGAAGCTTTCTTT.

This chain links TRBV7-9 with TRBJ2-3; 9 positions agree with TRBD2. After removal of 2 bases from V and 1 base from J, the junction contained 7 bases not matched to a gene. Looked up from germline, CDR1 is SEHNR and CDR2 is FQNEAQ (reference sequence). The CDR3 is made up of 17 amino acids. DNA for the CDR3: TGTGCCAGCAGCTTATCGTCTAGCGGGACCCGCACAGATACGCAGTATTTT. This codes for CASSLSSSGTRTDTQYF. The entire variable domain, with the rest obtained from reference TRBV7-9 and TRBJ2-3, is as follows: DTGVSQNPRHKITKRGQNVTFRCDPISEHNRLYWYRQTLGQGPEFLTYFQNEAQLEKSRLLSDRFSAERPKGSFSTLEIQRTEQGDSAMYLCASSLSSSGTRTDTQYFGPGTRLTVL.

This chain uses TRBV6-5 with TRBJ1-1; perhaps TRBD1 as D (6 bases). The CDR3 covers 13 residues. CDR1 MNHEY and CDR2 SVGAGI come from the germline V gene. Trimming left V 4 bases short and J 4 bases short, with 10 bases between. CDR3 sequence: CASSLVTGTEAFF. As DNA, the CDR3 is TGTGCCAGCAGTTTAGTGACAGGCACTGAAGCTTTCTTT.

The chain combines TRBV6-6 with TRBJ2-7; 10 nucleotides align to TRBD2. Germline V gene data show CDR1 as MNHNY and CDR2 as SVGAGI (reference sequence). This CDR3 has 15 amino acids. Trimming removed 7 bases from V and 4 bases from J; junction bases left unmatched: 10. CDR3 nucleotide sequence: TGTGCCAGCACCATAGCAGCGGGAGGGCCATACGAGCAGTACTTC. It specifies CASTIAAGGPYEQYF.

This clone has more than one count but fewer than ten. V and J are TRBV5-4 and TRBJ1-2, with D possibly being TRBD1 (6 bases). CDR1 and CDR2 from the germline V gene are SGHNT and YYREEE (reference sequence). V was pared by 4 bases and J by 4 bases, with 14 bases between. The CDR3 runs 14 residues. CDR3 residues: CASSEQGDGYGYTF. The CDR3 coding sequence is TGTGCCAGCAGCGAACAGGGAGACGGCTATGGCTACACCTTC.

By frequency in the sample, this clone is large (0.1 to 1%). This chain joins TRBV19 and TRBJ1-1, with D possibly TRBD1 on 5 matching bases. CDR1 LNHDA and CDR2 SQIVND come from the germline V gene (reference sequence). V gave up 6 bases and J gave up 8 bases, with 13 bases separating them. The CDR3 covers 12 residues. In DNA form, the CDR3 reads TGTGCCAGTAGCCACTCGACAGACGAAGCTTTCTTT. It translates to CASSHSTDEAFF.

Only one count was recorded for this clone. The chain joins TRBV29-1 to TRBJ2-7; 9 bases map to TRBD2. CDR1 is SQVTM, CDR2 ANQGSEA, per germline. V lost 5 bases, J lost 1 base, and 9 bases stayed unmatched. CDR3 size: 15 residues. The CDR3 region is CSVYRRGGGSYEQYF. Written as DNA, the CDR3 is TGCAGCGTTTACCGCCGCGGGGGGGGATCCTACGAGCAGTACTTC.

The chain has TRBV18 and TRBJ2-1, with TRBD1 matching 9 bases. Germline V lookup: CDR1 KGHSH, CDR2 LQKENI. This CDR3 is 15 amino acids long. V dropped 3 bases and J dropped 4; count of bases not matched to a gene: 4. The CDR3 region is CASSPEGTGYNEQFF. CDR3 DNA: TGTGCCAGCTCACCGGAAGGGACAGGGTACAATGAGCAGTTCTTC.

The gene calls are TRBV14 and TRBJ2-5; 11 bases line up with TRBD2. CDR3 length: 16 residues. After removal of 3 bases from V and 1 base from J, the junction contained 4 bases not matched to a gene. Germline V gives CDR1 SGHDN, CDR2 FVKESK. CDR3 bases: TGTGCCAGCAGCCATTGGACTAGCGGGCGCCAAGAGACCCAGTACTTC. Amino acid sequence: CASSHWTSGRQETQYF.

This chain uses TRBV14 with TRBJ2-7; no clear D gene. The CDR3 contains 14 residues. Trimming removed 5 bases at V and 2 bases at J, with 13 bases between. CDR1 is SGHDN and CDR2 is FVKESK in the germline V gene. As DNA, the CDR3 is TGTGCCAGCAGCTTAAGAAACACAGCCTACGAGCAGTACTTC. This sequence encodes CASSLRNTAYEQYF.

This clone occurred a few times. CDR3 DNA: TGTGCCAGCAGCCCGCAGGGGACGGACTACGAGCAGTACTTC. It specifies CASSPQGTDYEQYF. The chain uses TRBV7-2 and TRBJ2-7; perhaps TRBD1 as D (6 bases). V was trimmed by 5 bases and J by 3 bases, leaving 14 bases between them. The germline CDR1 and CDR2 sequences are SGHTA and FQGNSA. This CDR3 has 14 amino acids.

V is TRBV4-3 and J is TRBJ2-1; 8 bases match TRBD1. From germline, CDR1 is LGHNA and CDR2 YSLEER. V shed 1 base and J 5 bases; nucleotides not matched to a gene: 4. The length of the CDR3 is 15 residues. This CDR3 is CASSQAGGANNEQFF. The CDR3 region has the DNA TGCGCCAGCAGCCAAGCAGGGGGCGCAAACAATGAGCAGTTCTTC.

The DNA of the CDR3 is TGTGCCATCAGTGACATATCGCAGGGGAATGAAAAACTGTTTTTT. This codes for CAISDISQGNEKLFF. This chain links TRBV10-3 with TRBJ1-4, with a possible D match to TRBD1 (6 bases). CDR3 length: 15 residues. CDR1 ENHRY and CDR2 SYGVKD come from the germline V gene. The V and J ends lost 3 bases and 5 bases respectively, with 13 bases between them.

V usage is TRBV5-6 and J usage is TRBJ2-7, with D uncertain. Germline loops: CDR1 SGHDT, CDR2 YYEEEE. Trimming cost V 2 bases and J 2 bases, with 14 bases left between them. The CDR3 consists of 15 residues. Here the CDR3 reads CASSFLGPSPYEQYF. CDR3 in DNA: TGTGCCAGCAGCTTCCTTGGCCCCTCCCCCTACGAGCAGTACTTC.

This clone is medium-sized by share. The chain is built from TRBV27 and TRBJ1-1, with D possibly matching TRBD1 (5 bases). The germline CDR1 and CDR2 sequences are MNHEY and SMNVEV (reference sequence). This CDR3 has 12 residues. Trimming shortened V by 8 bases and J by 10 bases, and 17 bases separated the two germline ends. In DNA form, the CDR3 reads TGTGCCAGCTTCACCTGGGGGGTTGGAGCTTTCTTT. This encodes CASFTWGVGAFF.

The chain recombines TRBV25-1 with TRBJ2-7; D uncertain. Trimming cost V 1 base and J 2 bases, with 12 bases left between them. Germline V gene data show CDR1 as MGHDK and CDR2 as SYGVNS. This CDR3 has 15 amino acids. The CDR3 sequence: CASSESPIDPYEQYF. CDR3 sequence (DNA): TGTGCCAGCAGTGAATCCCCTATAGATCCCTACGAGCAGTACTTC.